The next 18 T cell receptor beta chains were all read from a single sample in a study of blood T cell repertoires in COVID-19. The assay was immunoSEQ multiplex PCR, and TCRdb's table has in-frame clones only and misses some. The sample has tens of thousands of clones, roughly 70% seen once; the top ten hold approximately 51%. Sequencing was done on a sample of PBMCs or T cells enriched from blood (not recorded which). The receptor set was obtained from a woman aged 60-75 years who had been exposed to COVID-19.

In its sample, this clone was seen a few times. The genes are TRBV15 and TRBJ1-5; D is possibly TRBD1 (6 bases). The CDR3 has 18 residues. The V and J ends lost 0 bases and 0 bases respectively, with 15 bases between them. Germline V gene lookup returns CDR1 LNHNV and CDR2 YYDKDF (reference sequence). CDR3 sequence reads: CATSREPGQKASNQPQHF. CDR3 sequence (DNA): TGTGCCACCAGCAGAGAGCCCGGACAGAAAGCTAGCAATCAGCCCCAGCATTTT.

The rearrangement links TRBV6-4 to TRBJ1-6; the match to TRBD1 covers 8 bases. This CDR3 has 14 residues. The J segment lost 7 bases and the V segment lost 5 bases, leaving 4 bases of the junction unmatched. Germline loops: CDR1 MRHNA, CDR2 SNTAGT. The CDR3 protein is CASSRTGRNSPLHF. Written as DNA, the CDR3 is TGTGCCAGCAGTCGGACAGGGAGGAATTCACCCCTCCACTTT.

V gene TRBV15 combines with J gene TRBJ2-7; 7 bases match TRBD1. The CDR3 is 15 residues long. Looked up from germline, CDR1 is LNHNV and CDR2 is YYDKDF (reference sequence). The trim removed 1 base at V and 2 bases at J, leaving 5 bases unmatched. For the CDR3, the DNA is TGTGCCACCAGCAGAGTCCGGGGACAGACCTACGAGCAGTACTTC. Translation: CATSRVRGQTYEQYF. The variable domain in full, with the rest retrieved from reference TRBV15 and TRBJ2-7, is DAMVIQNPRYQVTQFGKPVTLSCSQTLNHNVMYWYQQKSSQAPKLLFHYYDKDFNNEADTPDNFQSRRPNTSFCFLDIRSPGLGDTAMYLCATSRVRGQTYEQYFGPGTRLTVT.

The chain links TRBV2 to TRBJ1-3, with no clear D. Germline CDR1 reads SNHLY; CDR2 reads FYNNEI. The CDR3 consists of 15 residues. V lost 4 bases and J 0 bases, leaving 10 bases between the germline ends. CDR3 DNA: TGTGCCAGCAGTGGAAACACCCACTCTGGAAACACCATATATTTT. Protein product: CASSGNTHSGNTIYF.

The chain is built from TRBV29-1 and TRBJ1-1; D possibly corresponds to TRBD1 (5 bases). Germline V gene data show CDR1 as SQVTM and CDR2 as ANQGSEA. V was pared by 7 bases and J by 2 bases, with 14 bases between. The CDR3 has 13 residues. The CDR3 is CSGLGGANTEAFF. For the CDR3, the DNA is TGCAGCGGGCTCGGAGGGGCTAACACTGAAGCTTTCTTT. Together with reference TRBV29-1 and TRBJ1-1, the CDR3 gives the full variable domain: SAVISQKPSRDICQRGTSLTIQCQVDSQVTMMFWYRQQPGQSLTLIATANQGSEATYESGFVIDKFPISRPNLTFSTLTVSNMSPEDSSIYLCSGLGGANTEAFFGQGTRLTVV.

The gene calls are TRBV7-8 and TRBJ1-5; D is uncertain. Germline values: CDR1 SGHVS, CDR2 FQNEAQ. V was shortened by 3 bases and J by 1 base, with 16 bases between the two germline ends. The CDR3 loop spans 17 amino acids. The CDR3 DNA is TGTGCCAGCAGCTTCGATGCGGCGGGGAGGAGCAATCAGCCCCAGCATTTT. It yields the protein CASSFDAAGRSNQPQHF.

The rearrangement links TRBV2 to TRBJ2-5, with TRBD2 matching over 10 bases. V was pared by 8 bases and J by 4 bases, with 25 bases of the junction left unmatched. This CDR3 contains 20 residues. In germline, CDR1 is SNHLY, CDR2 FYNNEI. CDR3 protein: CASSSLWASGSPSEGETQYF. DNA of the CDR3: TGTGCCAGCTCATCCCTATGGGCTAGCGGGAGCCCCTCGGAAGGAGAGACCCAGTACTTC. The full variable domain, rest sourced from reference TRBV2 and TRBJ2-5, is EPEVTQTPSHQVTQMGQEVILRCVPISNHLYFYWYRQILGQKVEFLVSFYNNEISEKSEIFDDQFSVERPDGSNFTLKIRSTKLEDSAMYFCASSSLWASGSPSEGETQYFGPGTRLLVL.

This chain links TRBV6-1 with TRBJ2-1; TRBD2 aligns across 11 bases. Germline assignment: CDR1 MNHNS and CDR2 SASEGT. The CDR3 sequence is 16 residues long. The trim removed 4 bases at V and 2 bases at J, leaving 4 bases unmatched. The CDR3 loop is CASSALAGGTYNEQFF. CDR3 in DNA: TGTGCCAGCAGTGCTCTAGCGGGAGGAACCTACAATGAGCAGTTCTTC.

This clone turned up a few times. The V call is TRBV20-1, the J call TRBJ1-3; D unresolved. Germline V gene data show CDR1 as DFQATT and CDR2 as SNEGSKA (reference sequence). The CDR3 contains 16 residues. The V end was cut by 3 bases, the J end by 2 bases, with 17 bases between. The CDR3 loop is CSASLPGGLAGNTIYF. The CDR3 nucleotides read TGCAGTGCTAGTCTTCCAGGCGGGCTCGCTGGAAACACCATATATTTT.

This chain uses TRBV7-3 with TRBJ2-5; 11 bases line up with TRBD2. The CDR3 is made up of 17 amino acids. V was clipped by 0 bases and J by 3 bases; unmatched bases: 6. Germline-derived CDR1 and CDR2 are SGHTA and FQGTGA. DNA of the CDR3: TGTGCCAGCAGCTTAACCCCACCACTAGCGGGGGAAGAGACCCAGTACTTC. Amino acid sequence: CASSLTPPLAGEETQYF.

V is TRBV18 and J is TRBJ1-2; possible D gene TRBD1, 5 bases. Trimming pared 3 bases from V and 2 bases from J, leaving 13 bases between. The CDR3 loop spans 15 amino acids. Germline V gene data show CDR1 as KGHSH and CDR2 as LQKENI. In DNA, the CDR3 is TGTGCCAGCTCACCCACGGGGGAGGAAAACTATGGCTACACCTTC. Translating it yields CASSPTGEENYGYTF.

V usage is TRBV5-5 and J usage is TRBJ1-4, with D unclear. CDR1 and CDR2 from the germline V gene are SGHKS and YYEKEE (reference sequence). The CDR3 sequence is 14 residues long. Trimming removed 0 bases from V and 7 bases from J, with 10 bases in between. The CDR3 DNA sequence: TGTGCCAGCAGCTTGGGGGCCCTCACTGAAAAACTGTTTTTT. Translation: CASSLGALTEKLFF.

The chain has TRBV4-3 and TRBJ2-3; perhaps TRBD2 as D (6 bases). The germline V and J ends were trimmed by 1 base and 1 base, with 18 bases remaining between them. Germline CDR1 and CDR2: LGHNA and YSLEER. The CDR3 has 18 residues. CDR3 loop: CASSQAPMAGTGTDTQYF. For the CDR3, the DNA is TGCGCCAGCAGCCAAGCCCCAATGGCGGGAACTGGCACAGATACGCAGTATTTT.

The V call is TRBV29-1, the J call TRBJ1-4; a possible D gene is TRBD1 (5 bases). V shed 6 bases and J shed 2 bases, with 7 bases lying between them. This CDR3 region has 12 residues. CDR1 and CDR2 from the germline V gene are SQVTM and ANQGSEA. CDR3 sequence reads: CSVGRTNEKLFF. Here the CDR3 DNA reads TGCAGCGTGGGGCGGACTAATGAAAAACTGTTTTTT.

Only one count was recorded for this clone. The chain links TRBV5-1 to TRBJ2-7; no firm D call. V was clipped by 5 bases and J by 3 bases, with 6 bases between them. The CDR3 is 11 amino acids. Germline V gene lookup returns CDR1 SGHRS and CDR2 YFSETQ. The CDR3 bases are TGCGCCAGCAGTTCAGACTACGAGCAGTACTTC. This gives the protein CASSSDYEQYF.

There are many counts of this clone. The chain links TRBV3-1 (or the pseudogene TRBV3-2) to TRBJ2-7; the match to TRBD1 covers 8 bases. The CDR3 sequence is 15 residues long. Per germline, CDR1 LGHDT and CDR2 YNNKEL (reference sequence). J lost 2 bases, V lost 6 bases, and 9 bases had no gene match. The CDR3 DNA follows: TGTGCCAGCAGTCCAGGACAGGGTGGAACCTACGAGCAGTACTTC. This translates into CASSPGQGGTYEQYF.

The V and J genes are TRBV19 and TRBJ1-5; 9 nucleotides line up with TRBD1. The CDR3 runs 15 residues. V shed 6 bases and J 5 bases; nucleotides not matched to a gene: 8. Germline lookup yields CDR1 LNHDA and CDR2 SQIVND (reference sequence). CDR3 amino acids: CASSTGQGGHQPQHF. DNA of the CDR3: TGTGCCAGTAGCACGGGACAGGGAGGTCATCAGCCCCAGCATTTT.

CDR3 sequence reads: CASFVGGEQYF. The CDR3 DNA reads TGTGCCAGCTTCGTCGGGGGCGAGCAGTACTTC. The chain recombines TRBV7-9 with TRBJ2-7; a weak D match, TRBD2 (6 bases). In germline, CDR1 is SEHNR, CDR2 FQNEAQ (reference sequence). The CDR3 covers 11 residues. V gave up 8 bases and J gave up 6 bases, with 11 bases separating them.